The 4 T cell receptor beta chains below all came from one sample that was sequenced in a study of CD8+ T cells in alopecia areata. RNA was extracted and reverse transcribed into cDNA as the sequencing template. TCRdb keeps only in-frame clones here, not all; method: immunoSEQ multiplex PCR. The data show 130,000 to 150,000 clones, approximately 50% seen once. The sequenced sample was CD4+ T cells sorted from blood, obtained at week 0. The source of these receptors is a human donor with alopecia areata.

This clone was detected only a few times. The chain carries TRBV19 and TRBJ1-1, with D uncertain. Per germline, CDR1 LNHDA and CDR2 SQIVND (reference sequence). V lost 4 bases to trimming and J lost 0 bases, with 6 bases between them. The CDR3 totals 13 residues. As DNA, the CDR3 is TGTGCCAGTAGTAATGAAGTGAACACTGAAGCTTTCTTT. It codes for CASSNEVNTEAFF.

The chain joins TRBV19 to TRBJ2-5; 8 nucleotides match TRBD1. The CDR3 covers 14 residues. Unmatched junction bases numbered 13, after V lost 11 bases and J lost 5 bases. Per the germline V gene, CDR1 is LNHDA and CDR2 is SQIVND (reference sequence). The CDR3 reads CACSRGTGMETQYF. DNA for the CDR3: TGTGCCTGTTCGAGAGGGACAGGAATGGAGACCCAGTACTTC.

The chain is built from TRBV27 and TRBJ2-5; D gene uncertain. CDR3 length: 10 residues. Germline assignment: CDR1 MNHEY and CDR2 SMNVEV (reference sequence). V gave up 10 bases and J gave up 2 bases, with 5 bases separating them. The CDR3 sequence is CANPQETQYF. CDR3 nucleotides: TGTGCCAACCCACAAGAGACCCAGTACTTC.

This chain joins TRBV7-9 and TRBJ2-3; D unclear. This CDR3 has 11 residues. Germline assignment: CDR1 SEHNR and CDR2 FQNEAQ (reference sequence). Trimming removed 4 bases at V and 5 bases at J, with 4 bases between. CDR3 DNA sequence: TGTGCCAGCAGCTCCCGAGATACGCAGTATTTT. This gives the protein CASSSRDTQYF.